A single sample is the source of the 29 T cell receptor beta chains below, sequenced in a study of blood T cells in healthy people across ages. The second PCR ran about 6 to 12 cycles with a sample-barcoded 5' primer and J-beta primers. TCRdb ran MiXCR on the 5' RACE reads and lists one entry per CDR3 protein. The sample contains about 1,000,000 distinct CDR3 sequences, 40% to 45% of which appear only once. The sequencing sample was made of blood. All receptors derive from an older woman in good health.

The rearrangement links TRBV5-5 to TRBJ2-3; 12 bases map to TRBD2. V was clipped by 3 bases and J by 4 bases; unmatched bases: 9. Germline CDR1 is SGHKS and CDR2 is YYEKEE (reference sequence). This CDR3 spans 17 amino acids. CDR3 loop: CASSSFRTSGISDTQYF. As DNA, the CDR3 is TGTGCCAGCAGCTCCTTCCGGACTAGCGGGATCTCAGATACGCAGTATTTT.

This clonotype was counted ten times or more. The chain employs TRBV3-1 and TRBJ2-3; D not certain. Germline V gene lookup returns CDR1 LGHDT and CDR2 YNNKEL (reference sequence). Trimming took 1 base from V and 6 from J, leaving 5 bases between them. CDR3 length equals 12 residues. CDR3 residues: CASSQGGDTQYF. The CDR3 coding sequence is TGTGCCAGCAGCCAAGGCGGCGATACGCAGTATTTT.

This clonotype occurred a few times. The chain is built from TRBV6-6 and TRBJ2-7; TRBD1 agrees at 7 bases. Germline assignment: CDR1 MNHNY and CDR2 SVGAGI (reference sequence). Losses at the gene ends were 2 bases for V and 6 bases for J; bases not matched to a gene: 7. This CDR3 region has 14 residues. CDR3 region: CASSYPGQSSEQYF. CDR3 nucleotide sequence: TGTGCCAGCAGTTACCCGGGACAGTCTTCCGAGCAGTACTTC.

V and J are TRBV24-1 and TRBJ2-2, with D possibly TRBD2 on 6 matching bases. CDR1 and CDR2 from the germline V gene are KGHDR and SFDVKD. This CDR3 contains 17 residues. Trimming stripped 5 bases from V and 0 bases from J, with 15 bases between. The CDR3 nucleotides are TGTGCCACCAGTGCAATTCTCGGGAGTCCGAACACCGGGGAGCTGTTTTTT. The encoded protein is CATSAILGSPNTGELFF.

The rearrangement joins TRBV6-5 to TRBJ2-7; a possible D gene is TRBD2 (6 bases). The CDR3 spans 14 residues. Germline V CDR1 and CDR2: MNHEY, SVGAGI. Between the trimmed V and J ends, which lost 3 bases and 4 bases, there was a span of 13 bases. CDR3 sequence (DNA): TGTGCCAGCAGTTATGGTAGCGGACCTTACGAGCAGTACTTC. It is translated as CASSYGSGPYEQYF.

The rearrangement uses TRBV18 and TRBJ1-1, with D unresolved. There are 13 residues in the CDR3. Germline V CDR1 and CDR2: KGHSH, LQKENI. V gave up 5 bases and J gave up 5 bases, with 12 bases separating them. The CDR3 is CASSVLDETEAFF. The CDR3 DNA follows: TGTGCCAGCTCAGTACTGGACGAAACTGAAGCTTTCTTT.

This clonotype was detected a few times. The chain has TRBV6-6 and TRBJ2-7; 11 bases line up with TRBD2. CDR1 is MNHNY and CDR2 is SVGAGI in the germline V gene (reference sequence). The ends lost 4 bases at V and 4 bases at J; junction bases unmatched: 9. The CDR3 runs to 16 residues. The CDR3 DNA reads TGTGCCAGCAGTTCTCCCGGACTAGCGGGCTCATACGAGCAGTACTTC. As protein: CASSSPGLAGSYEQYF.

The chain joins TRBV6-1 to TRBJ2-1; D possibly corresponds to TRBD1 (6 bases). Trimming took off 6 bases at V and 10 bases at J, with 22 bases between the two ends. This CDR3 spans 15 amino acids. Germline V gene lookup returns CDR1 MNHNS and CDR2 SASEGT. DNA for the CDR3: TGTGCCAGCAGCGCCAGTCGGACAGCCCTTTGGGAGCAGTTCTTC. As protein: CASSASRTALWEQFF.

The chain employs TRBV10-1 and TRBJ1-1, with 8 positions matching TRBD1. Germline assignment: CDR1 WNHNN and CDR2 SYGVQD (reference sequence). CDR3 length: 13 residues. V gave up 6 bases and J gave up 3 bases; unmatched junction bases: 3. The CDR3 region has the DNA TGCGCCAGCAGCCGGACAGGGCACACTGAAGCTTTCTTT. Protein product: CASSRTGHTEAFF.

This clonotype has more than one count but fewer than ten. V usage is TRBV9 and J usage is TRBJ2-5, with D perhaps TRBD1 (6 bases). Deletions cut 6 bases from V and 2 bases from J, with 11 bases between. Germline assignment: CDR1 SGDLS and CDR2 YYNGEE. The CDR3 contains 13 residues. The CDR3 bases are TGTGCCAGCAACAGGGCGGAACAAGAGACCCAGTACTTC. Encoded protein: CASNRAEQETQYF.

The CDR3 here is CASSLLGLADSTDTQYF. CDR3 DNA: TGTGCCAGCAGTTTATTAGGACTAGCGGATAGCACAGATACGCAGTATTTT. This sequence joins TRBV27 and TRBJ2-3, with TRBD2 matching over 10 bases. Per germline, CDR1 MNHEY and CDR2 SMNVEV (reference sequence). Trimming at V came to 1 base and at J to 0 bases, leaving 4 bases not matched to a gene. The CDR3 is 17 residues long.

The chain is built from TRBV20-1 and TRBJ1-2; the D gene is possibly TRBD1 (6 bases). The CDR3 runs 14 residues. CDR1 and CDR2 from the germline V gene are DFQATT and SNEGSKA (reference sequence). Between the trimmed V and J ends, which lost 5 bases and 5 bases, there was a span of 18 bases. The CDR3 region is CSAQFAGGIYGYTF. The CDR3 DNA sequence: TGCAGTGCTCAATTTGCGGGGGGCATTTATGGCTACACCTTC.

This sequence joins TRBV3-1 and TRBJ2-7; 7 bases fit TRBD2. The length of the CDR3 is 15 residues. Germline assignment: CDR1 LGHDT and CDR2 YNNKEL (reference sequence). Trimming at V came to 1 base and at J to 2 bases, leaving 5 bases not matched to a gene. The CDR3 bases are TGTGCCAGCAGCCAAGGTCCTAGCGGAACCTACGAGCAGTACTTC. Protein sequence: CASSQGPSGTYEQYF.

The genes are TRBV12-3 or TRBV12-4 and TRBJ1-1; D perhaps matches TRBD1 (5 bases). This CDR3 contains 14 residues. V was clipped by 8 bases and J by 0 bases, with 13 bases between them. CDR3 sequence (DNA): TGTGCCAGCCCCGGGGACGTTATGAACACTGAAGCTTTCTTT. Protein sequence: CASPGDVMNTEAFF.

The chain recombines TRBV6-5 with TRBJ2-7, with 10 bases identical to TRBD2. The ends lost 2 bases at V and 6 bases at J; junction bases unmatched: 10. Germline-derived CDR1 and CDR2 are MNHEY and SVGAGI. This CDR3 is 16 amino acids long. CDR3 amino acids: CASSYSYSGRKSEQYF. DNA for the CDR3: TGTGCCAGCAGTTACAGCTATAGCGGGAGGAAATCCGAGCAGTACTTC.

The V call is TRBV11-3, the J call TRBJ2-1; 7 bases are shared with TRBD2. Germline trimming cut 1 base from V and 8 bases from J; bases unmatched to any gene: 8. Germline CDR1 SGHNT, CDR2 YENEEA. This CDR3 is built from 15 residues. DNA for the CDR3: TGTGCCAGCAGCTTAGCACTAGCGAATATTGATGAGCAGTTCTTC. Translation gives CASSLALANIDEQFF.

Notes on this clonotype: At one of its ends the junction is not consistent with the germline gene, which may arise from a read error. This sequence joins TRBV28 and TRBJ2-1; D is unclear. Germline V gene lookup returns CDR1 MDHEN and CDR2 SYDVKM. The length of the CDR3 is 17 residues. This CDR3 is CASSSIRIPNSYNERFF. CDR3 sequence (DNA): TGTGCCAGCAGCTCTATCCGAATTCCCAACTCCTACAATGAGCGGTTCTTC.

The chain joins TRBV28 to TRBJ1-2; 12 nucleotides line up with TRBD1. The CDR3 is 20 residues long. V lost 2 bases, J lost 3 bases, and 16 bases stayed unmatched. CDR1 and CDR2 (germline): MDHEN, SYDVKM. The CDR3 DNA follows: TGTGCCAGCAGTTTACTGGTTCCAATGGGACAGGGGGCGCAGGACTATGGCTACACCTTC. Amino acid sequence: CASSLLVPMGQGAQDYGYTF.

This clonotype came up a few times. V and J are TRBV20-1 and TRBJ1-5; TRBD1 matches at 10 bases. Unmatched junction bases numbered 9, after V lost 6 bases and J lost 4 bases. This CDR3 contains 15 residues. Per the germline V gene, CDR1 is DFQATT and CDR2 is SNEGSKA (reference sequence). CDR3: CSASTGTGVNQPQHF. The CDR3, as DNA: TGCAGTGCCAGTACCGGGACAGGGGTGAATCAGCCCCAGCATTTT.

The chain uses TRBV11-2 and TRBJ2-3; D unclear. Germline CDR1 reads SGHAT; CDR2 reads FQNNGV. The CDR3 is 14 amino acids. V dropped 5 bases and J dropped 4 bases, with 13 bases sitting between them. DNA of the CDR3: TGTGCCAGCAGCCCCTGGCCAGGACCAGATACGCAGTATTTT. This translates into CASSPWPGPDTQYF. Together with reference TRBV11-2 and TRBJ2-3, the CDR3 gives the full variable domain: EAGVAQSPRYKIIEKRQSVAFWCNPISGHATLYWYQQILGQGPKLLIQFQNNGVVDDSQLPKDRFSAERLKGVDSTLKIQPAKLEDSAVYLCASSPWPGPDTQYFGPGTRLTVL.

This clonotype was recorded a few times. The chain links TRBV20-1 to TRBJ2-7; 9 nucleotides line up with TRBD2. With V trimmed by 1 base and J by 6 bases, 7 bases remained unmatched. CDR1 is DFQATT and CDR2 is SNEGSKA in the germline V gene (reference sequence). This CDR3 contains 14 residues. The CDR3 region has the DNA TGCAGTGCTAGAGTAATAGCGGGGGCTTCCGAGCAGTACTTC. Its translation is CSARVIAGASEQYF.

The sample holds a few counts of this clonotype. Here the CDR3 reads CSASEGWYNSPLHF. The DNA for the CDR3 is TGCAGTGCCAGTGAAGGGTGGTATAATTCACCCCTCCACTTT. This chain uses TRBV20-1 with TRBJ1-6; no firm D call. Germline V gene data show CDR1 as DFQATT and CDR2 as SNEGSKA (reference sequence). This CDR3 has 14 residues. The V end lost 6 bases, the J end lost 4 bases, and 13 bases lay between the germline ends.

Concerning this clonotype: Compared with germline, one end of the junction differs, possibly owing to a read error. V is TRBV2 and J is TRBJ2-1; D gene uncertain. Germline V CDR1 and CDR2: SNHLY, FYNNEI. The length of the CDR3 is 13 residues. CDR3: CASSEAGYSEQFF. In nucleotides, the CDR3 is TGTGCCAGCAGTGAGGCCGGGTACAGTGAGCAGTTCTTC.

This clonotype was observed once. A junction boundary mismatches the germline segment, possibly from a read error. This rearrangement joins TRBV29-1 to TRBJ2-5, with 7 nucleotides matching TRBD1. The DNA end lines up better with TRBJ2-7; the J call may be wrong. The CDR3 is 12 residues long. Germline V gene sequence: CDR1 SQVTM, CDR2 ANQGSEA. For the CDR3, the DNA is TGCGGCGTCTTAGGGGACAGTGGCGAGCAGTACTTC. Its protein is CGVLGDSGEQYF.

The rearrangement uses TRBV9 and TRBJ2-2; perhaps TRBD2 as D (6 bases). The V end was cut by 0 bases, the J end by 5 bases, with 26 bases between. The length of the CDR3 is 20 residues. CDR1 SGDLS and CDR2 YYNGEE come from the germline V gene. The CDR3 sequence is CASSVGARLREPESTGELFF. In nucleotides, the CDR3 is TGTGCCAGCAGCGTAGGGGCGAGACTCCGGGAGCCAGAAAGTACCGGGGAGCTGTTTTTT.

V usage is TRBV5-5 and J usage is TRBJ2-1; D gene uncertain. The J call may be incorrect, as the DNA end agrees better with TRBJ2-7. From germline, CDR1 is SGHKS and CDR2 YYEKEE (reference sequence). The CDR3 sequence is 12 residues long. Here the CDR3 reads CASSLWKGEQYF. The CDR3 DNA reads as TGTGCCAGCAGCCTTTGGAAGGGCGAGCAGTACTTC.

CDR3 bases: TGCGCCAGCAGCCAGTGGGAAGAGCAGTACTTC. Amino acid sequence: CASSQWEEQYF. V is TRBV4-1 and J is TRBJ2-7; unclear D gene. CDR1 is MGHRA, CDR2 YSYEKL, per germline. V was pared by 3 bases and J by 7 bases, with 7 bases between. This CDR3 has 11 amino acids.

The chain recombines TRBV10-2 with TRBJ2-5, with 9 bases fitting TRBD1. With 6 bases clipped from V and 1 base from J, the junction kept 12 bases outside the gene matches. Germline lookup yields CDR1 WSHSY and CDR2 SAAADI. The length of the CDR3 is 17 residues. CDR3 region: CASRTDRGASFQETQYF. The CDR3 coding sequence is TGCGCCAGCAGGACGGACAGGGGCGCCTCCTTCCAAGAGACCCAGTACTTC.

The chain is built from TRBV29-1 and TRBJ2-4, with D perhaps matching TRBD2 (6 bases). This CDR3 comprises 10 residues. Trimming pared 5 bases from V and 13 bases from J, leaving 12 bases between. Germline CDR1 SQVTM, CDR2 ANQGSEA. This CDR3 is CSVFSGKQYF. The CDR3 DNA sequence: TGCAGCGTTTTTAGCGGAAAACAGTACTTC. The complete variable domain, with remaining parts taken from reference TRBV29-1 and TRBJ2-4, reads SAVISQKPSRDICQRGTSLTIQCQVDSQVTMMFWYRQQPGQSLTLIATANQGSEATYESGFVIDKFPISRPNLTFSTLTVSNMSPEDSSIYLCSVFSGKQYFGAGTRLSVL.